The 12 T cell receptor beta chains listed next were all sequenced from one sample in a study of blood T cell repertoires in COVID-19. Profiled with immunoSEQ multiplex PCR; TCRdb holds only in-frame clones, not every one. The table includes a few hundred thousand clones, nearly 90% detected once. The sample consisted of PBMCs or T cells enriched from blood (not recorded which). These receptors originate from a woman aged 30 to 39 who had recovered from COVID-19.

The gene calls are TRBV2 and TRBJ1-2; D remains ambiguous. Deletions cut 1 base from V and 8 bases from J, with 14 bases between. Germline values: CDR1 SNHLY, CDR2 FYNNEI. CDR3 length: 14 amino acids. CDR3: CASSEGVRTRGYTF. Here the CDR3 DNA reads TGTGCCAGCAGTGAAGGTGTCCGAACCCGGGGCTACACCTTC.

This clone has only a few counts. This chain uses TRBV7-2 with TRBJ1-2; weak D call: TRBD1 (6 bases). Trimming took 2 bases from V and 9 from J, leaving 22 bases between them. Germline CDR1 SGHTA, CDR2 FQGNSA. The CDR3 runs to 16 residues. For the CDR3, the DNA is TGTGCCAGCAGCTTAATGACAGGCGGTCCCCTGAAGAGCTACACCTTC. Translated, it gives CASSLMTGGPLKSYTF.

The chain couples TRBV4-1 to TRBJ1-2; 11 nucleotides match TRBD1. Germline CDR1 reads MGHRA; CDR2 reads YSYEKL. This CDR3 has 14 residues. With V trimmed by 5 bases and J by 2 bases, 1 base remained unmatched. The CDR3 spells CASSGDRGNYGYTF. Written as DNA, the CDR3 is TGCGCCAGCAGCGGGGACAGGGGGAACTATGGCTACACCTTC.

J is TRBJ1-1 and V is TRBV30, with 7 nucleotides matching TRBD1. This CDR3 is 14 amino acids long. Germline CDR1 and CDR2: GTSNPN and SVGIG (reference sequence). V gave up 0 bases and J gave up 4 bases; unmatched junction bases: 5. Here the CDR3 reads CAWSVLEGATEAFF. The CDR3 nucleotides read TGTGCCTGGAGTGTACTAGAGGGGGCCACTGAAGCTTTCTTT.

The chain has TRBV10-1 and TRBJ1-1; 8 bases are shared with TRBD1. This CDR3 contains 16 residues. Per the germline V gene, CDR1 is WNHNN and CDR2 is SYGVQD (reference sequence). V lost 7 bases and J lost 0; bases outside the gene matches: 10. The CDR3 is CASTQGARRMNTEAFF. The CDR3 bases are TGCGCCAGCACCCAGGGGGCGCGAAGGATGAACACTGAAGCTTTCTTT.

The gene calls are TRBV10-3 and TRBJ2-7; TRBD2 matches at 8 bases. V trimming: 4 bases; J trimming: 7 bases; junction bases outside the gene matches: 12. The CDR3 has 15 residues. Germline values: CDR1 ENHRY, CDR2 SYGVKD. This chain's CDR3 is CAISGPAGARWEQYF. The CDR3 bases are TGTGCCATCAGTGGGCCAGCGGGGGCCCGCTGGGAGCAGTACTTC.

This chain links TRBV11-3 with TRBJ2-7; D uncertain. Deletions cut 0 bases from V and 5 bases from J, with 8 bases between. Germline lookup yields CDR1 SGHNT and CDR2 YENEEA. The CDR3 covers 13 residues. In DNA, the CDR3 is TGTGCCAGCAGCTTAGATTTGTTTAACGAGCAGTACTTC. Its protein product is CASSLDLFNEQYF.

This clone was counted between two and nine times. The chain links TRBV10-3 to TRBJ2-3; weak D call: TRBD2 (5 bases). The CDR3 extends over 15 amino acids. The germline V gene encodes CDR1 ENHRY and CDR2 SYGVKD. The V end was cut by 2 bases, the J end by 3 bases, with 12 bases between. In DNA, the CDR3 is TGTGCCATCAGTGAGCCCGAGCGGAGGACAGATACGCAGTATTTT. Translated, it gives CAISEPERRTDTQYF.

V usage is TRBV4-1 and J usage is TRBJ1-1; D possibly corresponds to TRBD1 (6 bases). This CDR3 spans 14 amino acids. Trimming removed 4 bases at V and 1 base at J, with 10 bases between. Looked up from germline, CDR1 is MGHRA and CDR2 is YSYEKL. In DNA form, the CDR3 reads TGCGCCAGCAGCCGACAGGAGCAGAACACTGAAGCTTTCTTT. Amino acids: CASSRQEQNTEAFF.

The rearrangement joins TRBV5-6 to TRBJ2-1, with TRBD2 identical over 7 bases. The CDR3 contains 16 residues. J lost 8 bases, V lost 4 bases, and 15 bases had no gene match. Per germline, CDR1 SGHDT and CDR2 YYEEEE. The DNA of the CDR3 is TGTGCCAGCAGCGTAGGATTCCTAGCGGTAGGGGATGAGCAGTTCTTC. Its protein product is CASSVGFLAVGDEQFF.

The V and J genes are TRBV4-1 and TRBJ1-6, with D tentatively TRBD1 (5 bases). Germline V CDR1 and CDR2: MGHRA, YSYEKL. The CDR3 spans 15 residues. Deletions cut 5 bases from V and 7 bases from J, with 15 bases between. The CDR3 sequence is CASSSDSVKNSPLHF. The CDR3 DNA reads as TGCGCCAGCAGCTCAGACAGCGTCAAAAATTCACCCCTCCACTTT.

Only one count was recorded for this clone. The chain employs TRBV2 and TRBJ1-4, with D unclear. In germline, CDR1 is SNHLY, CDR2 FYNNEI. The ends were cut back, 4 bases at V and 7 bases at J, with 7 bases in the middle. The CDR3 has 12 residues. This CDR3 is CASSGGGEKLFF. The CDR3 region has the DNA TGTGCCAGCAGTGGAGGCGGTGAAAAACTGTTTTTT.